This T cell receptor beta chain was identified during a study of blood T cell repertoires in COVID-19. Libraries were prepared by immunoSEQ multiplex PCR; TCRdb keeps only in-frame clonotypes and omits some of them. The sample shows 63,000 or so clones, roughly 77% of them seen only once. The CDR3 spans 14 residues. J was trimmed by 5 bases and V by 4 bases; bases with no gene match: 7. The V gene's germline CDR1 is MGHRA and CDR2 YSYEKL. Source material: peripheral blood. This TCR derives from a human donor in a cohort sampled during active COVID-19. This chain joins TRBV4-1 and TRBJ2-5, with 7 nucleotides matching TRBD1. This chain's CDR3 is CASSPPGQKETQYF. DNA for the CDR3: TGCGCCAGCAGCCCTCCGGGACAGAAGGAGACCCAGTACTTC.